This T cell receptor beta chain is from a study of beta chain features in type 1 diabetes. As every portion of the isolated RNA was reverse transcribed, the sequencing read expressed TCRB transcripts. The repertoire was sequenced with immunoSEQ multiplex PCR; TCRdb's copy has only in-frame clones and lacks some. Of some 150,000 clones listed, about 10% are singletons. This clone was counted many times. Its antigen remains unidentified. CDR1 is MNHEY and CDR2 is SMNVEV in the germline V gene (reference sequence). Trimming cost V 5 bases and J 5 bases, with 16 bases left between them. CDR3 length: 16 residues. Study-wide findings and caveats: Fewer insertions but more deletions were seen at VDJ junctions in type 1 diabetes patients.

V is TRBV27 and J is TRBJ2-6, with unresolved D. The receptor comes from a man younger than 35 in good health. Sequencing was done on a sample of central memory CD4+ T cells from blood. The CDR3 loop reads CASSLGTSVRANVLTF. The DNA for the CDR3 is TGTGCCAGCAGTCTGGGCACCTCTGTTAGGGCCAACGTCCTGACTTTC.